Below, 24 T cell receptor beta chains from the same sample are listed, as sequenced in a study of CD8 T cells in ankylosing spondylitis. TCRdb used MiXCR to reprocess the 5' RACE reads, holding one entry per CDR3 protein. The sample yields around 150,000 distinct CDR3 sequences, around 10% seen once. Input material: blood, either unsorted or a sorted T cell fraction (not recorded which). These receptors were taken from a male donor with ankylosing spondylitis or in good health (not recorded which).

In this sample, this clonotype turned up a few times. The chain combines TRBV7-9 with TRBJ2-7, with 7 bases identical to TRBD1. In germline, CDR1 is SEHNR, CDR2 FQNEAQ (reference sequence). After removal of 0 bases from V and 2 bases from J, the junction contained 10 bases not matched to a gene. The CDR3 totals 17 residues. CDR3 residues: CASSLAFETGKTYEQYF. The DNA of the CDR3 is TGTGCCAGCAGCTTAGCGTTCGAGACAGGGAAAACCTACGAGCAGTACTTC.

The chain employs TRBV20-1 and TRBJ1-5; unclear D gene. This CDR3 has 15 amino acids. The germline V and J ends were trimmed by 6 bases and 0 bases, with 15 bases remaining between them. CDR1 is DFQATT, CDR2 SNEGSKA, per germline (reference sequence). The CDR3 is CSAMVGESSNQPQHF. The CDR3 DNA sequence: TGCAGTGCCATGGTGGGCGAAAGTAGCAATCAGCCCCAGCATTTT.

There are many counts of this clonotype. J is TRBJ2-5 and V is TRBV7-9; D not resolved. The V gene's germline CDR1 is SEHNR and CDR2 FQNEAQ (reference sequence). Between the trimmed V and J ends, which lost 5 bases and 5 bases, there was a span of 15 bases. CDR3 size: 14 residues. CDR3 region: CASSNSDLMETQYF. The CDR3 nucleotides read TGTGCCAGCAGCAACAGCGACCTAATGGAGACCCAGTACTTC.

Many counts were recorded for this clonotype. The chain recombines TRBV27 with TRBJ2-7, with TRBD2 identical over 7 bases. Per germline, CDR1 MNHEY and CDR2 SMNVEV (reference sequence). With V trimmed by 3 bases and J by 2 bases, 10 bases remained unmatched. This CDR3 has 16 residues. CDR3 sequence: CASSFARGLLTYEQYF. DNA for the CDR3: TGTGCCAGCAGTTTTGCTCGGGGACTACTAACCTACGAGCAGTACTTC.

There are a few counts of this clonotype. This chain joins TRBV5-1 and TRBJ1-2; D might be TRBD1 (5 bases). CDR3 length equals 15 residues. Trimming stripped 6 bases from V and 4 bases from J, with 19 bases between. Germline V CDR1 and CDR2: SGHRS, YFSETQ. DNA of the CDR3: TGCGCCAGCACCCTGGAGGCAGGGAGTAGCTATGGCTACACCTTC. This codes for CASTLEAGSSYGYTF.

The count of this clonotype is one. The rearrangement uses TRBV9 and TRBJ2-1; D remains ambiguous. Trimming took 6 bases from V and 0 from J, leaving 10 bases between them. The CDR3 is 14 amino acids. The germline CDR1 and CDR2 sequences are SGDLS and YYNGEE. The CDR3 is CASTDQNSYNEQFF. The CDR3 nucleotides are TGTGCCAGCACCGATCAAAACTCCTACAATGAGCAGTTCTTC.

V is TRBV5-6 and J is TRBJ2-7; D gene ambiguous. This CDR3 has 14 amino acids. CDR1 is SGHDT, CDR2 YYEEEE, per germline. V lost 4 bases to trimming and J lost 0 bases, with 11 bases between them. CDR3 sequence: CASSTGPLSYEQYF. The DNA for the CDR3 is TGTGCCAGCAGCACCGGGCCCCTCTCCTACGAGCAGTACTTC.

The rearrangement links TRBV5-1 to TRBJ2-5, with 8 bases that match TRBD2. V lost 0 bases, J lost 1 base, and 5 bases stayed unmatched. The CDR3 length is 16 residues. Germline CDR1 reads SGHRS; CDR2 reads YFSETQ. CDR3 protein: CASSLAAGGPQETQYF. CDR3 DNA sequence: TGCGCCAGCAGCTTGGCCGCGGGGGGCCCCCAAGAGACCCAGTACTTC.

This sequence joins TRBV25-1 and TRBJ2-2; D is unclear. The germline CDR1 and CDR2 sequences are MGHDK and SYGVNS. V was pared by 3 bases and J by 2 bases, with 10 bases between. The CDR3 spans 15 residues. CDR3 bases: TGTGCCAGCAGTGAGGGCCTGACCAACACCGGGGAGCTGTTTTTT. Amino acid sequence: CASSEGLTNTGELFF.

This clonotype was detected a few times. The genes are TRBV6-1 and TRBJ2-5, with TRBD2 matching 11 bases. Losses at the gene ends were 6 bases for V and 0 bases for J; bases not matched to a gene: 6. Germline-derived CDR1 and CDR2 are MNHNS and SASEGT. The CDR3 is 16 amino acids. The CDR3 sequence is CASRKTSGVYQETQYF. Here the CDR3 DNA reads TGTGCCAGCAGGAAGACTAGCGGGGTGTACCAAGAGACCCAGTACTTC.

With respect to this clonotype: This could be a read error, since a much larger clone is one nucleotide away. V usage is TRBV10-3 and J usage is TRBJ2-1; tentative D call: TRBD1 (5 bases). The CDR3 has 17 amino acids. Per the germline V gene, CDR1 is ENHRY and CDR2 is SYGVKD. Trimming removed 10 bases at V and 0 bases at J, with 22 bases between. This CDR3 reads CANRRGGAPSSYNEQFF. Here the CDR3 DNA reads TGTGCCAACAGAAGGGGTGGGGCGCCGAGCTCCTACAATGAGCAGTTCTTC.

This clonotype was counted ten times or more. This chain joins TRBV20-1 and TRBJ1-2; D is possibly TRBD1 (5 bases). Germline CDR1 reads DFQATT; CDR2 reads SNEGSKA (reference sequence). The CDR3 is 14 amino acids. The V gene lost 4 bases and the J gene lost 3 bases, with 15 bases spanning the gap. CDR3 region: CSAKSGGAHYGYTF. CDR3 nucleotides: TGCAGTGCTAAGAGTGGAGGGGCGCACTATGGCTACACCTTC.

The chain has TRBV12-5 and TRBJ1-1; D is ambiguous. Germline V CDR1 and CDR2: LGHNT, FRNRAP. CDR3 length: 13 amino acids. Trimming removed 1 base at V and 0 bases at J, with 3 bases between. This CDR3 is CASGLGLNTEAFF. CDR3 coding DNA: TGTGCTAGTGGTTTGGGTCTGAACACTGAAGCTTTCTTT.

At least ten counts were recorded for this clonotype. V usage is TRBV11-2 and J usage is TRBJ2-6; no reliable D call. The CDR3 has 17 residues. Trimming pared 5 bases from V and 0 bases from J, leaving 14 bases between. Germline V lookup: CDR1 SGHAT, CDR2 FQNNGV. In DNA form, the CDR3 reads TGTGCCAGCAGCCTTCTCCCCCAGAGCTCTGGGGCCAACGTCCTGACTTTC. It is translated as CASSLLPQSSGANVLTF.

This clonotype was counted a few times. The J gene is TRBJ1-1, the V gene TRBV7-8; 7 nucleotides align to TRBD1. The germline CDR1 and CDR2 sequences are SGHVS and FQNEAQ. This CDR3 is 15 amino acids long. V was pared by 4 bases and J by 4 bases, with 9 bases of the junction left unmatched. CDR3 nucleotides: TGTGCCAGCAGCTCCTCAGGGCCAGGGGGCACTGAAGCTTTCTTT. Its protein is CASSSSGPGGTEAFF.

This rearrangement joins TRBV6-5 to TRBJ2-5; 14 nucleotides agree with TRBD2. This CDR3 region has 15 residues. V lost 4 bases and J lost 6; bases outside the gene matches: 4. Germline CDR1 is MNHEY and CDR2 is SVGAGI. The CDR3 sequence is CASSSGTSGRKTQYF. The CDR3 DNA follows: TGTGCCAGCAGTTCCGGGACTAGCGGGAGAAAGACCCAGTACTTC.

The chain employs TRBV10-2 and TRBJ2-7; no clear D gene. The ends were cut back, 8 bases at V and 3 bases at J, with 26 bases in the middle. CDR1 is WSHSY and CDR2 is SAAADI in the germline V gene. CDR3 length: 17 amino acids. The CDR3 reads CASLPGQAPRVIYEQYF. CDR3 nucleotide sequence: TGCGCCAGCCTCCCCGGGCAGGCCCCTAGAGTGATCTACGAGCAGTACTTC.

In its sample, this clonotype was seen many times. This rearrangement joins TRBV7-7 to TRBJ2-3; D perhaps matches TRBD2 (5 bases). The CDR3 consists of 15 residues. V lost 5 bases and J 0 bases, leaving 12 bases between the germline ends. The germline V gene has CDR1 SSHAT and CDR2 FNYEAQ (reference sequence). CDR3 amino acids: CASSPGGPSTDTQYF. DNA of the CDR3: TGTGCCAGCAGCCCCGGCGGGCCTAGCACAGATACGCAGTATTTT.

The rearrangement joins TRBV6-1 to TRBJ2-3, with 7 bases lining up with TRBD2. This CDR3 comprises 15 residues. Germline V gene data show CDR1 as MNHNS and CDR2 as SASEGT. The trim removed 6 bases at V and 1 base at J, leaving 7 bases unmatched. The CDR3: CASSQSGDRTDTQYF. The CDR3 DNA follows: TGTGCCAGCAGCCAGAGCGGGGACCGCACAGATACGCAGTATTTT.

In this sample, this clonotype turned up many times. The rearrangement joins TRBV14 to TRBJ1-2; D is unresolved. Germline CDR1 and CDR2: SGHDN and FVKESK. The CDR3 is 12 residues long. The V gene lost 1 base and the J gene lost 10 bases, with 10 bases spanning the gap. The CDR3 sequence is CASSQAGIFYTF. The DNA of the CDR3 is TGTGCCAGCAGCCAAGCGGGGATTTTCTACACCTTC.

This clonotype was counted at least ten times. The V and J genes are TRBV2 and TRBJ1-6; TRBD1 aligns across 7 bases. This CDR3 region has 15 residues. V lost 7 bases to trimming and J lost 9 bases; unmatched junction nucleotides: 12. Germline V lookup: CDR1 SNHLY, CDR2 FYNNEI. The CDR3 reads CASNPETGWTSPLHF. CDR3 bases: TGTGCCAGCAACCCCGAGACAGGGTGGACTTCACCCCTCCACTTT.

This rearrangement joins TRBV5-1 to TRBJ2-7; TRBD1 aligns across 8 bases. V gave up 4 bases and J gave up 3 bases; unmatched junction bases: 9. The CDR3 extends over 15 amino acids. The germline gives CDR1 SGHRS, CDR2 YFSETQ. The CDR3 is CASSQTTGGRYEQYF. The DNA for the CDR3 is TGCGCCAGCAGCCAAACCACAGGGGGGCGCTACGAGCAGTACTTC.

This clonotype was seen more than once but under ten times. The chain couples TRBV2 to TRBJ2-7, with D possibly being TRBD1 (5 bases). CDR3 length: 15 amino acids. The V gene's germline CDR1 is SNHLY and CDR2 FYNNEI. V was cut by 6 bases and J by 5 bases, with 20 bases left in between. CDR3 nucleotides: TGTGCCAGCAGGGAAACAGGAAAAGGTTTTGACGAGCAGTACTTC. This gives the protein CASRETGKGFDEQYF.

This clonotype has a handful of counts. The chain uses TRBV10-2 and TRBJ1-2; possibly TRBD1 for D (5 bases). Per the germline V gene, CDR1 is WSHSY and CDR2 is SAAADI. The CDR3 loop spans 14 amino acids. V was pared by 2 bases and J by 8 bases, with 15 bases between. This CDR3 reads CASSEVALSGGYTF. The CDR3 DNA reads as TGCGCCAGCAGTGAGGTTGCCCTCTCAGGGGGCTACACCTTC.